This T cell receptor (beta chain) was profiled in a study of CD8 T cells in ankylosing spondylitis. Germline V gene sequence: CDR1 SGHRS, CDR2 YFSETQ. This CDR3 is built from 14 residues. Deletions cut 0 bases from V and 4 bases from J, with 10 bases between. This clonotype occurred many times. Its antigen is unidentified. TCRdb passed the 5' RACE reads through MiXCR, listing each CDR3 protein once. Of 200,000 to 250,000 distinct CDR3 sequences in the sample, about 11% were seen once. Points from the study as a whole: Clones linked to disease were reported to show significant enrichment in matched ankylosing spondylitis synovial fluid.

The chain joins TRBV5-1 to TRBJ1-2; D call uncertain. Sequencing used blood, either unsorted or a sorted T cell fraction (not recorded which). This clonotype was obtained from a male donor with ankylosing spondylitis or in good health (not recorded which). CDR3 loop: CASSLDGSGYGYTF. CDR3 DNA: TGCGCCAGCAGCTTGGATGGGTCAGGCTATGGCTACACCTTC.